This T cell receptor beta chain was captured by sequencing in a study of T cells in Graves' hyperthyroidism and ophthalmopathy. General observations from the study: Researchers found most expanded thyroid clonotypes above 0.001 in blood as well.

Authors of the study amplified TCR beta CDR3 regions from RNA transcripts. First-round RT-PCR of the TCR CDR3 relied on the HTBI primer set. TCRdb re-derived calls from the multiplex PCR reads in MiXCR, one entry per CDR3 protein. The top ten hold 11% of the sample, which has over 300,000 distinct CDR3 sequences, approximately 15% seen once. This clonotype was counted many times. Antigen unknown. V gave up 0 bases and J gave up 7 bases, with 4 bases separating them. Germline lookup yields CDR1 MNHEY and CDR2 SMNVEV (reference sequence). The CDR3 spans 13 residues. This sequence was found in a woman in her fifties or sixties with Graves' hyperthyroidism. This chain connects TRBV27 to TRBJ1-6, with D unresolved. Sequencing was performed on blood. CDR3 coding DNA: TGTGCCAGCAGTTTATCGGAGAATTCACCCCTCCACTTT. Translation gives CASSLSENSPLHF.